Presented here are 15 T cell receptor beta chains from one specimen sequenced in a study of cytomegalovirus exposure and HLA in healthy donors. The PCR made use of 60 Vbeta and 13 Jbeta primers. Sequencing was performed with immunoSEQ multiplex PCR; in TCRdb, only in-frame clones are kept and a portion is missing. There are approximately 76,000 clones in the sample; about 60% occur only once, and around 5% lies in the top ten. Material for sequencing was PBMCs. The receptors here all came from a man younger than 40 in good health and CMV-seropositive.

The CDR3, as DNA: TGTGCCAGCAGTTTATCGAGGCAGGGGGCTTGGGCTTTCTTT. This encodes CASSLSRQGAWAFF. The V call is TRBV27, the J call TRBJ1-1; 8 nucleotides match TRBD1. This CDR3 is 14 amino acids long. The junction had 8 bases not matched to a gene; V was cut back by 0 bases and J by 11 bases. The V gene's germline CDR1 is MNHEY and CDR2 SMNVEV (reference sequence).

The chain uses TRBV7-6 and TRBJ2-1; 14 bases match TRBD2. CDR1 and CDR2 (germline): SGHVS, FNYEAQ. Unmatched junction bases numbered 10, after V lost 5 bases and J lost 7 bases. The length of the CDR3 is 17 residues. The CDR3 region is CASSASVGLAGVNEQFF. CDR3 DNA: TGTGCCAGCAGCGCATCCGTGGGACTAGCGGGGGTGAATGAGCAGTTCTTC. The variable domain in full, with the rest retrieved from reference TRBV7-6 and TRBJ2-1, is GAGVSQSPRYKVTKRGQDVALRCDPISGHVSLYWYRQALGQGPEFLTYFNYEAQQDKSGLPNDRFSAERPEGSISTLTIQRTEQRDSAMYRCASSASVGLAGVNEQFFGPGTRLTVL.

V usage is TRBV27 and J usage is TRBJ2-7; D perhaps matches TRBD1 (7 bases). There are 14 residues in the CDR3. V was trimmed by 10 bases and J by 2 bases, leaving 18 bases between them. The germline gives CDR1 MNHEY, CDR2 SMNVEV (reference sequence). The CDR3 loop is CAIIGGTVTYEQYF. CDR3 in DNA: TGTGCCATCATCGGAGGGACAGTAACCTACGAGCAGTACTTC.

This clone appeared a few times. The CDR3 spells CASSHYRTSGGREQYF. The DNA for the CDR3 is TGTGCCAGCAGTCATTATAGGACTAGCGGGGGGCGAGAGCAGTACTTC. This chain connects TRBV28 to TRBJ2-7, with 14 bases lining up with TRBD2. Germline CDR1 is MDHEN and CDR2 is SYDVKM. The V segment lost 5 bases and the J segment 7 bases; nucleotides outside the gene matches: 10. The CDR3 has 16 amino acids.

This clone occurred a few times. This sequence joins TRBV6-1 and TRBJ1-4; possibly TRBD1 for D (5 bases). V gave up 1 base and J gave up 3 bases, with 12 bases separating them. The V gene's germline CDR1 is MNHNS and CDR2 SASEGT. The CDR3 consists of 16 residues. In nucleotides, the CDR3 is TGTGCCAGCAGTGAAGAGGGGTACAGCGCTAATGAAAAACTGTTTTTT. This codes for CASSEEGYSANEKLFF.

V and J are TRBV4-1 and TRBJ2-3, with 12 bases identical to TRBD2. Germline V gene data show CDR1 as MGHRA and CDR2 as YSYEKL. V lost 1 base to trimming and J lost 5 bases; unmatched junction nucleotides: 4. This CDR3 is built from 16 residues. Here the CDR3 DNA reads TGCGCCAGCAGCCAAGGACTAGCGGGAGTTAAAGATACGCAGTATTTT. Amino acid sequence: CASSQGLAGVKDTQYF.

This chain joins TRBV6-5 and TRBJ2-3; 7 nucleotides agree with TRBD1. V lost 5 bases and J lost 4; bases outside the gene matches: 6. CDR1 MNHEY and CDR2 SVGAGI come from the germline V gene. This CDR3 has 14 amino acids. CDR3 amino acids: CASSVNRGADTQYF. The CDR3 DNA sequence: TGTGCCAGCAGTGTTAACAGGGGTGCAGATACGCAGTATTTT.

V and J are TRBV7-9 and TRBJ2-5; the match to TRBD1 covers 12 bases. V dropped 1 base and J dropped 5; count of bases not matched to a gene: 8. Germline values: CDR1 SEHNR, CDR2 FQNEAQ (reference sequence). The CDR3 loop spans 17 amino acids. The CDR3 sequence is CASSLGNGTGGRETQYF. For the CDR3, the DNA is TGTGCCAGCAGCTTAGGCAACGGGACAGGGGGCCGGGAGACCCAGTACTTC.

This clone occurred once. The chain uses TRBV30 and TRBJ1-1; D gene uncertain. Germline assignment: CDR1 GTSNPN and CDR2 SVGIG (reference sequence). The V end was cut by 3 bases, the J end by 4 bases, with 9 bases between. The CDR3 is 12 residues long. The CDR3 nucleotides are TGTGCCTGGAGAAGACTGATCACTGAAGCTTTCTTT. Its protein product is CAWRRLITEAFF.

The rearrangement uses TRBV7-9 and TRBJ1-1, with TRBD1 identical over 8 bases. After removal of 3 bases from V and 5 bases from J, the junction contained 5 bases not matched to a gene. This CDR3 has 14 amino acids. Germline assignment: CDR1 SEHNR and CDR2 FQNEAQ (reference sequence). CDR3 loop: CASSFAGGVTEAFF. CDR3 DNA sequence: TGTGCCAGCAGCTTCGCAGGGGGCGTAACTGAAGCTTTCTTT.

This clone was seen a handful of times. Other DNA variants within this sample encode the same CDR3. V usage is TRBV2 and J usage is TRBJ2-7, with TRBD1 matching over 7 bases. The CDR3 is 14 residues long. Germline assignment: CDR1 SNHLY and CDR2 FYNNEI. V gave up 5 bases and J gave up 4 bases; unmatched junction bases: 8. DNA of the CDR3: TGTGCCAGCAGTTCCGGGACAGAGCTATACGAGCAGTACTTC. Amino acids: CASSSGTELYEQYF.

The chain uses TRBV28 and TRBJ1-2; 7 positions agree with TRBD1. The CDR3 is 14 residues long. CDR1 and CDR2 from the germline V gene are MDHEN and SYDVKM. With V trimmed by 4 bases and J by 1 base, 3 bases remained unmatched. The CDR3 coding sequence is TGTGCCAGCAGTTACCGGGACAGTAACTATGGCTACACCTTC. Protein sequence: CASSYRDSNYGYTF.

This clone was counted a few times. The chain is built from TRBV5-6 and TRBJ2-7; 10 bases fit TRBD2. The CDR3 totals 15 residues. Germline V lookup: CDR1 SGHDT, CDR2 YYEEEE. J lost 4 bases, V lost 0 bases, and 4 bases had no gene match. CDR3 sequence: CASSLGAGGLYEQYF. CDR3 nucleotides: TGTGCCAGCAGCTTGGGAGCGGGAGGGCTGTACGAGCAGTACTTC.

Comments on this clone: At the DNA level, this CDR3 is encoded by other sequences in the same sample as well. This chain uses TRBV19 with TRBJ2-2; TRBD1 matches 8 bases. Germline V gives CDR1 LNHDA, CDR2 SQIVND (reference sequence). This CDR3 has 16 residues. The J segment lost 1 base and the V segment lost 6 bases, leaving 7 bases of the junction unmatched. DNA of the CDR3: TGTGCCAGTAGGCTACGGACAGGGATGAACACCGGGGAGCTGTTTTTT. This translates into CASRLRTGMNTGELFF.

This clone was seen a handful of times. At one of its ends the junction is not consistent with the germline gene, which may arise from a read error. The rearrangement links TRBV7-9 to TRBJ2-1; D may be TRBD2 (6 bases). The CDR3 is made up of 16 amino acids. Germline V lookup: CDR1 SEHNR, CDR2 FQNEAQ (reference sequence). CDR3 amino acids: CASSRGLARSYNEQFF. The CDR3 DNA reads TGTGCCAGCAGCCGGGGACTTGCCAGATCCTATAATGAGCAGTTCTTC.